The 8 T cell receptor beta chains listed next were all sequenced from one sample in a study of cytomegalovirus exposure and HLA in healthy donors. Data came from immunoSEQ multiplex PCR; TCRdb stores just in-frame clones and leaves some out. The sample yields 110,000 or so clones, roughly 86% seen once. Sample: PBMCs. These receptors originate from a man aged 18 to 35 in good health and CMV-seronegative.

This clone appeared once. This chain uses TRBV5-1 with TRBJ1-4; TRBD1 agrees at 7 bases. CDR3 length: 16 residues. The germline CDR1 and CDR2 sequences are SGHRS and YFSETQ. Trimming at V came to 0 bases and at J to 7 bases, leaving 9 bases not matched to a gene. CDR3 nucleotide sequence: TGCGCCAGCAGCTTGGGCGGACAGGTTGCAGGTGAAAAACTGTTTTTT. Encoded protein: CASSLGGQVAGEKLFF.

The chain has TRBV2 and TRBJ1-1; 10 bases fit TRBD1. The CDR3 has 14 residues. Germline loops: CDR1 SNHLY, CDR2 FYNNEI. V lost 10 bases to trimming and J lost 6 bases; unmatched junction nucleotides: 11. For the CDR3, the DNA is TGTGCCACCCCTATCGGACAGGGGGGCCCTGAAGCTTTCTTT. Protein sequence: CATPIGQGGPEAFF. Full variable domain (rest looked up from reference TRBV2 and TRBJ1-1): EPEVTQTPSHQVTQMGQEVILRCVPISNHLYFYWYRQILGQKVEFLVSFYNNEISEKSEIFDDQFSVERPDGSNFTLKIRSTKLEDSAMYFCATPIGQGGPEAFFGQGTRLTVV.

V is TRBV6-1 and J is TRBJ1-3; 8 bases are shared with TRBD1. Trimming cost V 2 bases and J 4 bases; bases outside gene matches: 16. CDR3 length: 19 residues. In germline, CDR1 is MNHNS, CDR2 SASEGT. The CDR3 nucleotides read TGTGCCAGCAGTGAACTGAGCAGGGGGCGCTTAACTCACGGAAACACCATATATTTT. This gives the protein CASSELSRGRLTHGNTIYF.

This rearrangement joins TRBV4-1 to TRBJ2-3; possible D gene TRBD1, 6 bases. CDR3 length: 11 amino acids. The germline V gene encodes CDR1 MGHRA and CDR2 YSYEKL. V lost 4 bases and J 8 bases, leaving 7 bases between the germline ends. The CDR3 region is CASSLGGTQYF. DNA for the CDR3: TGCGCCAGCAGCCTAGGGGGTACGCAGTATTTT.

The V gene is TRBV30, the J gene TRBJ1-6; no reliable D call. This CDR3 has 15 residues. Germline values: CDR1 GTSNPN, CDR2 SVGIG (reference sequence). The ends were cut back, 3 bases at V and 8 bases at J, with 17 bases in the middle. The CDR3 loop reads CAWSSRGLGDSPLHF. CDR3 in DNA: TGTGCCTGGAGCTCCCGGGGTCTTGGGGATTCACCCCTCCACTTT.

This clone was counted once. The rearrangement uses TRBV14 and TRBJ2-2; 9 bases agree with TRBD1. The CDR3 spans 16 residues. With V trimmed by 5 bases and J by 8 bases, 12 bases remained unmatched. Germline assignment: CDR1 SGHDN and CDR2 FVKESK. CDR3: CASSESGTGYIGELFF. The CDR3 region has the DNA TGTGCCAGCAGCGAATCCGGGACAGGGTACATTGGGGAGCTGTTTTTT.

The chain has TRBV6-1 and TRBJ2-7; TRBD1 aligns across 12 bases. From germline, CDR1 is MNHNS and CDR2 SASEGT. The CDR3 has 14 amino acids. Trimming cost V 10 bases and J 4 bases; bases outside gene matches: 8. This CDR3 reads CAIPGTGGLYEQYF. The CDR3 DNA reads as TGTGCCATCCCAGGGACAGGGGGCTTATACGAGCAGTACTTC.

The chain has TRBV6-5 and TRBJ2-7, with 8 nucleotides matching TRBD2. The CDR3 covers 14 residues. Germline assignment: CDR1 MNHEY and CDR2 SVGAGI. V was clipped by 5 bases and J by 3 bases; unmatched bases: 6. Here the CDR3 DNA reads TGTGCCAGCAGTCCTAGCGGGCAGGGCTACGAGCAGTACTTC. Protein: CASSPSGQGYEQYF.